This TCR beta chain was recovered during a study of vaccination and CD4 T cells after COVID-19 (dated by TCRdb to between 2020 and 2023). The study in broad terms: SARS-CoV-2 positivity had been established in the convalescent patients by nasal swab PCR, and mild disease was recorded in under ten of these patients and severe disease in one. The convalescent cohort comprised six males and four females, including two Hispanic individuals, seven Caucasians, two Asians and one multiracial person. Participants got two doses of the Pfizer-BioNTech BNT162b2 vaccine (n=8) or two doses of the Moderna mRNA-1273 vaccine (n=2). Post-COVID blood samples from convalescent patients were collected a median of around 110 days after diagnosis, with a range of about 35 to 180 days. The time from the second vaccine dose to post-vaccine blood sampling had a median of roughly 72 days and ranged from about 12 to 250 days. Overlapping spike peptide pools from SARS-CoV-2 and from the common cold coronaviruses HCoV-NL63, HCoV-OC43 and HCoV-229E were used as culture stimuli. In control cultures, a CEFX viral epitope pool was used as positive control, an HIV-1 Nef peptide pool was used as negative control, or no peptide was added. The spike-specific CD4+ TCR repertoire was compared before and after mRNA vaccination in 10 to 11 COVID-19 convalescent patients and a handful of infection-naive healthy vaccine recipients.

On this clonotype: No antigen is known for it. No qualities accompany the bases; no much larger clone lies one base away.

What the treatment or condition label conveys for this sample: approximately 10-day PBMC culture with coronavirus spike peptide pools or control peptides (ViraFEST assay). To expand antigen-specific T cells with peptide pools and then pick out the expanded clonotypes through TCR sequencing, the study relied on the ViraFEST assay. The convalescent patients' positive SARS-CoV-2 PCR tests were from March to December 2020, which was before the Alpha, Beta and Delta variants emerged in the United States. Each well held millions of PBMCs cultured in IMDM containing approximately 5% human AB serum and approximately 10 IU/ml IL-2, with approximately 9.2 ug/ml peptide pools added. On days 3 and 7, half of the culture medium was replaced with fresh IL-2-containing medium. Once the cells had been in culture for around ten days, the EasySep CD4+ T cell isolation kit was used to isolate CD4+ T cells by negative selection. Ficoll-Paque Plus gradient centrifugation was used to isolate PBMCs from whole blood, and the isolated PBMCs were then either used fresh or cryopreserved at -140C. In general, triplicate wells were set up for every culture condition.

The library came from PCR. DNA from cultured CD4+ T cells was subjected to TCR sequencing with the Oncomine TCR Beta short-read assay at the Johns Hopkins FTIC core. The QIAamp micro DNA kit was used to extract genomic DNA from the cultured CD4+ T cells. Oncomine TCR Beta libraries from cultured CD4+ T cells were pooled with unique dual indexes and sequenced on an Illumina iSeq 100. The paper's processing steps were these. Non-productive sequences were removed, and CDR3s not starting with C, not ending with F or W, or shorter than 7 amino acids were discarded. The MANAFEST web application identified antigen-specific clonotypes by comparing peptide-stimulated wells against reference wells and other culture wells. Positive clones required FDR below 0.05, an odds ratio above 5, and productive frequency above 0.1% in at least two of three replicate wells. A clonotype was classed as cross-reactive if the clonotype showed significant expansion both in SARS-CoV-2 spike wells and in at least one common cold coronavirus spike condition. CDR3 homology was assessed with Levenshtein distances (stringdist) and unrooted phylogenetic trees (ape) in R version 3.6.1. TCRdb trimmed the raw reads at Q25, called clones with MiXCR and kept productive beta chains. Each record represents a unique CDR3 protein, reported with the most common genes and DNA among its rows. The V and J calls shown here were made by TCRdb, not taken from the authors' results. A total of 21,000 or so distinct CDR3 sequences appear in this sample, 43% of them only once. The ten largest clonotypes hold under 15% of the sample.

Overall study outcomes, separate from this receptor: Nearly all vaccine-specific clones in convalescent patients (304 of 307) were mono-reactive for SARS-CoV-2 spike rather than cross-reactive with common cold coronaviruses. Only a relatively small number of convalescent patients were included in the study, and early timepoints following natural infection were not analyzed. In convalescent patients, a median around 90% of post-vaccine SARS-CoV-2-reactive clones were detected only after vaccination, and vaccine-specific priming was suggested by this finding. Although the median number of SARS-CoV-2-reactive clonotypes went up from around 20 after infection to 38 after vaccination, the increase was not significant.

Taken from the germline V gene, the CDR1 and CDR2 loops are SGHVS and FQNEAQ. From the cysteine up to the phenylalanine, the CDR3 has a length of 13 residues. The read is trimmed to its CDR3 DNA, 39 bases read in frame from base 1. After removal of 5 bases from V and 8 bases from J, the junction retains 4 bases not matched to a gene. Recombination joined TRBV7-8 with TRBJ2-1; TRBD1 matches 9 bases in the middle. The sequenced sample consisted of CD4+ T cells from blood, cultured in vitro. The source is a human donor who had recovered from COVID-19. This receptor carries the CDR3 CASSIDRGDEQFF. The nucleotide sequence reads TGTGCCAGCAGCATCGACAGGGGGGATGAGCAGTTCTTC.